This TCR beta chain was captured in a study of T cell changes during pregnancy in multiple sclerosis. Libraries were prepared by immunoSEQ multiplex PCR; TCRdb keeps only in-frame clonotypes and omits some of them. The sample has about 40,000 clones, approximately 92% seen once. The CDR3 length is 16 residues. CDR1 SEHNR and CDR2 FQNEAQ come from the germline V gene (reference sequence). Trimming cost V 6 bases and J 2 bases, with 16 bases left between them. The gene calls are TRBV7-9 and TRBJ1-4, with a possible D match to TRBD1 (6 bases). The input for sequencing was CD8+ T cells from peripheral blood mononuclear cells, taken in the first trimester of pregnancy. This clonotype was obtained from a female donor with multiple sclerosis, enrolled in a pregnancy study. The CDR3 DNA sequence: TGTGCCAGCAGTAGGTCAGAGGGGGAGACTAATGAAAAACTGTTTTTT. Translated: CASSRSEGETNEKLFF.